Below are 24 T cell receptor beta chains sequenced from a single sample in a study of cytomegalovirus exposure and HLA in healthy donors. The PCR contained 60 Vbeta and 13 Jbeta primers. TCRdb's table, derived via immunoSEQ multiplex PCR, lists solely in-frame clones and lacks some. The sample has approximately 200,000 clones, 79% seen once. Sequencing was done on a sample of PBMCs. The source is a girl aged 10 to 17 in good health and CMV-seropositive.

This chain joins TRBV11-2 and TRBJ2-3; 8 nucleotides align to TRBD2. This CDR3 has 16 amino acids. Trimming removed 5 bases from V and 1 base from J; junction bases left unmatched: 8. Per the germline V gene, CDR1 is SGHAT and CDR2 is FQNNGV. The CDR3: CASSRPHSGGTDTQYF. In nucleotides, the CDR3 is TGTGCCAGCAGCCGCCCCCATAGCGGGGGCACAGATACGCAGTATTTT.

The V gene is TRBV7-8, the J gene TRBJ1-5; D unresolved. The CDR3 runs 13 residues. The ends were cut back, 3 bases at V and 7 bases at J, with 10 bases in the middle. CDR1 and CDR2 (germline): SGHVS, FQNEAQ. The CDR3 protein is CASSFGEGQPQHF. The CDR3 DNA sequence: TGTGCCAGCAGCTTTGGGGAGGGCCAGCCCCAGCATTTT.

This chain uses TRBV5-6 with TRBJ2-7, with 7 bases fitting TRBD1. V lost 3 bases to trimming and J lost 6 bases; unmatched junction nucleotides: 3. Germline-derived CDR1 and CDR2 are SGHDT and YYEEEE. CDR3 length: 12 amino acids. In DNA, the CDR3 is TGTGCCAGCAGCTCGACAGGGCCCGAGCAGTACTTC. It encodes CASSSTGPEQYF.

This clone was observed a handful of times. The chain joins TRBV25-1 to TRBJ1-6; 8 bases are shared with TRBD1. With 2 bases clipped from V and 8 bases from J, the junction kept 5 bases outside the gene matches. CDR3 length: 15 amino acids. CDR1 is MGHDK and CDR2 is SYGVNS in the germline V gene. CDR3 nucleotide sequence: TGTGCCAGCAGTGAACAGGGGGCGAGCTATTCACCCCTCCACTTT. It yields the protein CASSEQGASYSPLHF.

This rearrangement joins TRBV4-1 to TRBJ1-3, with 10 bases fitting TRBD1. The CDR3 is made up of 19 amino acids. V shed 3 bases and J 0 bases; nucleotides not matched to a gene: 11. Germline V gene sequence: CDR1 MGHRA, CDR2 YSYEKL. Here the CDR3 reads CASSQAPGQGSSSGNTIYF. The CDR3 DNA reads as TGCGCCAGCAGCCAGGCTCCGGGACAGGGGTCCTCCTCTGGAAACACCATATATTTT.

CDR3 protein: CASRGLAYTDTQYF. The CDR3 DNA reads as TGTGCCAGCAGAGGACTAGCTTACACAGATACGCAGTATTTT. J is TRBJ2-3 and V is TRBV6-1, with 8 bases that match TRBD2. Per germline, CDR1 MNHNS and CDR2 SASEGT. V lost 6 bases to trimming and J lost 2 bases; unmatched junction nucleotides: 4. CDR3 length equals 14 residues.

This clone was seen a single time. The V and J genes are TRBV6-5 and TRBJ2-7; 9 bases fit TRBD1. Trimming cost V 6 bases and J 5 bases; bases outside gene matches: 11. Germline V CDR1 and CDR2: MNHEY, SVGAGI. The length of the CDR3 is 15 residues. CDR3 region: CASSLQGAERDEQYF. For the CDR3, the DNA is TGTGCCAGCAGCTTACAGGGGGCGGAGAGGGACGAGCAGTACTTC.

Here the CDR3 reads CASRAGTPNTGELFF. In DNA, the CDR3 is TGCGCCAGCAGGGCCGGGACTCCCAACACCGGGGAGCTGTTTTTT. The genes are TRBV5-1 and TRBJ2-2, with D tentatively TRBD2 (6 bases). Trimming left V 5 bases short and J 2 bases short, with 13 bases between. CDR3 length: 15 residues. Per germline, CDR1 SGHRS and CDR2 YFSETQ.

The chain is built from TRBV11-2 and TRBJ1-6, with D hard to call. The CDR3 is 18 amino acids. Germline assignment: CDR1 SGHAT and CDR2 FQNNGV. V was trimmed by 1 base and J by 9 bases, leaving 22 bases between them. The DNA of the CDR3 is TGTGCCAGCAGCTTAGTGGTCTTGGGGAGCGGAGCGAGTTCACCCCTCCACTTT. Its translation is CASSLVVLGSGASSPLHF.

The rearrangement uses TRBV29-1 and TRBJ1-2; TRBD1 might be the D (5 bases). The CDR3 is made up of 13 amino acids. Trimming left V 0 bases short and J 1 base short, with 6 bases between. Germline assignment: CDR1 SQVTM and CDR2 ANQGSEA. For the CDR3, the DNA is TGCAGCGTTGAAGAAGGGGTTAACTATGGCTACACCTTC. It encodes CSVEEGVNYGYTF.

This clone has a handful of counts. This chain links TRBV4-3 with TRBJ2-1; 10 positions agree with TRBD2. This CDR3 is 16 amino acids long. J was trimmed by 4 bases and V by 0 bases; bases with no gene match: 3. In germline, CDR1 is LGHNA, CDR2 YSLEER. CDR3 coding DNA: TGCGCCAGCAGCCAAGAAGGTAGCGGGGGGTACAATGAGCAGTTCTTC. It encodes CASSQEGSGGYNEQFF.

The chain uses TRBV18 and TRBJ2-3, with a possible D match to TRBD2 (5 bases). The V end was cut by 3 bases, the J end by 2 bases, with 12 bases between. CDR1 is KGHSH and CDR2 is LQKENI in the germline V gene. The CDR3 is made up of 15 amino acids. CDR3 loop: CASSPGERTTDTQYF. CDR3 coding DNA: TGTGCCAGCTCACCCGGGGAGCGGACCACAGATACGCAGTATTTT.

The chain has TRBV30 and TRBJ2-1, with 9 bases lining up with TRBD2. This CDR3 comprises 14 residues. The V gene's germline CDR1 is GTSNPN and CDR2 SVGIG (reference sequence). Trimming at V came to 2 bases and at J to 6 bases, leaving 5 bases not matched to a gene. CDR3 in DNA: TGTGCCTGGAGTAGTATGCGGGGGGGCAATGAGCAGTTCTTC. Translated: CAWSSMRGGNEQFF.

The chain links TRBV4-2 to TRBJ2-2; the D is unclear. The germline CDR1 and CDR2 sequences are LGHNA and YNFKEQ. This CDR3 spans 13 amino acids. Trimming took off 0 bases at V and 7 bases at J, with 6 bases between the two ends. CDR3 sequence reads: CASSQDEVGELFF. The CDR3 bases are TGTGCCAGCAGCCAAGACGAGGTCGGGGAGCTGTTTTTT.

The J gene is TRBJ2-7, the V gene TRBV19, with TRBD1 matching 10 bases. This CDR3 is 14 amino acids long. V was clipped by 5 bases and J by 3 bases; unmatched bases: 4. CDR1 and CDR2 (germline): LNHDA, SQIVND (reference sequence). CDR3 DNA: TGTGCCAGTAGTCGGACAGGGGGATTCTACGAGCAGTACTTC. This codes for CASSRTGGFYEQYF.

The chain recombines TRBV21-1 with TRBJ2-7; the table gives TRBD2 as D, unverified against the DNA. TRBV21-1 is listed as a pseudogene. The CDR3 contains 15 residues. The CDR3 region has the DNA TGTGCCAGCAGCAAAAGGGCGGGGGCCCCCGGCGAGCAGTACTTC. It encodes CASSKRAGAPGEQYF.

The CDR3 region is CASSLAPGNTEAFF. The CDR3 DNA reads TGCGCCAGCAGCTTGGCTCCAGGCAACACTGAAGCTTTCTTT. The chain joins TRBV5-1 to TRBJ1-1; D gene unclear. This CDR3 region has 14 residues. Germline values: CDR1 SGHRS, CDR2 YFSETQ. V was pared by 0 bases and J by 2 bases, with 8 bases between.

The rearrangement links TRBV12-5 to TRBJ1-5; 10 positions agree with TRBD1. The CDR3 has 17 amino acids. Germline CDR1 is LGHNT and CDR2 is FRNRAP. V lost 2 bases, J lost 10 bases, and 14 bases stayed unmatched. In DNA form, the CDR3 reads TGTGCTAGTGGTTTGCTACCGGGACAGGGGACACTGGGCCCCCAGCATTTT. Amino acid sequence: CASGLLPGQGTLGPQHF.

The J gene is TRBJ2-1, the V gene TRBV6-5, with a tentative D call TRBD1 (5 bases). This CDR3 has 12 amino acids. Germline CDR1 is MNHEY and CDR2 is SVGAGI. V dropped 5 bases and J dropped 6 bases, with 8 bases sitting between them. The CDR3 DNA reads as TGTGCCAGCAGTCGTAGGGGCAATGAGCAGTTCTTC. Its protein product is CASSRRGNEQFF.

A word on this clone: One junction end does not reproduce the germline sequence, and a read error may be involved. The CDR3 sequence: CASKTAGANVPTF. DNA of the CDR3: TGTGCCAGCAAGACTGCTGGGGCCAACGTCCCGACTTTC. This sequence joins TRBV27 and TRBJ2-6; TRBD1 is a possible D gene (5 bases). CDR3 length: 13 amino acids. The V gene's germline CDR1 is MNHEY and CDR2 SMNVEV (reference sequence). Full variable domain (rest looked up from reference TRBV27 and TRBJ2-6): EAQVTQNPRYLITVTGKKLTVTCSQNMNHEYMSWYRQDPGLGLRQIYYSMNVEVTDKGDVPEGYKVSRKEKRNFPLILESPSPNQTSLYFCASKTAGANVPTFGAGSRLTVL.

V gene TRBV18 combines with J gene TRBJ2-7; 8 bases line up with TRBD1. With V trimmed by 3 bases and J by 3 bases, 7 bases remained unmatched. CDR3 length: 15 residues. The germline V gene encodes CDR1 KGHSH and CDR2 LQKENI. The CDR3 protein is CASSPNIGQGYEQYF. In DNA, the CDR3 is TGTGCCAGCTCACCCAACATCGGACAGGGCTACGAGCAGTACTTC.

The sample holds a few counts of this clone. This chain uses TRBV9 with TRBJ2-3, with D maybe TRBD2 (6 bases). Germline CDR1 reads SGDLS; CDR2 reads YYNGEE. The CDR3 extends over 18 amino acids. V shed 4 bases and J shed 1 base, with 22 bases lying between them. The CDR3 protein is CASSSSPGLRTGTDTQYF. In nucleotides, the CDR3 is TGTGCCAGCAGCAGCTCCCCGGGACTGAGGACCGGCACAGATACGCAGTATTTT.

The V and J genes are TRBV5-1 and TRBJ2-7; maybe TRBD1 (6 bases). The V and J ends lost 4 bases and 5 bases respectively, with 16 bases between them. Germline V gene sequence: CDR1 SGHRS, CDR2 YFSETQ. The CDR3 runs 14 residues. As DNA, the CDR3 is TGCGCCAGCAGCACCACAGGGAGCGGCGACGAGCAGTACTTC. This codes for CASSTTGSGDEQYF.

Worth noting for this clone: One end of the junction fails to match germline, which may point to a read error. The genes are TRBV7-2 and TRBJ1-2, with 7 bases matching TRBD1. CDR1 and CDR2 (germline): SGHTA, FQGNSA. This CDR3 comprises 13 residues. The CDR3 DNA sequence: TGTGCCAGCAGCTTACGGGGACAGCAGGGCTGCACCTTC. It encodes CASSLRGQQGCTF.